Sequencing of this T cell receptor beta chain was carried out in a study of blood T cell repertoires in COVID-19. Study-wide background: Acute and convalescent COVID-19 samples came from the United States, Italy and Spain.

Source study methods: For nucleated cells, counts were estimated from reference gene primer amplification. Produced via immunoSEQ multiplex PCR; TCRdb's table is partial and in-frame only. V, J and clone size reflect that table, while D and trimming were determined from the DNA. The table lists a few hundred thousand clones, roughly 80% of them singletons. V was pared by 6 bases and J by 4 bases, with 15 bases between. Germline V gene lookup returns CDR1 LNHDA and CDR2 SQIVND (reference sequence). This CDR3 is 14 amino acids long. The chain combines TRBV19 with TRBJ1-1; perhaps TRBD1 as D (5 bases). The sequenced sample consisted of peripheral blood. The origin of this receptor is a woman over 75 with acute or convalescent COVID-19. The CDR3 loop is CASRPGAGGTEAFF. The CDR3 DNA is TGTGCCAGTAGGCCAGGCGCCGGGGGCACTGAAGCTTTCTTT.